The 13 T cell receptor beta chains given below trace back to one sample, sequenced in a study of human thymus T cells. Thymic samples were excised during corrective heart operations. TCRdb keeps only in-frame clones here, not all; method: immunoSEQ multiplex PCR. The profile covers about 78,000 clones, with approximately 96% appearing a single time and 0.031% taken by the ten largest. The sample taken for sequencing was thymus tissue. All receptors come from a boy under two years old with a congenital heart defect but otherwise immunologically healthy.

This chain connects TRBV27 to TRBJ2-1; D possibly corresponds to TRBD2 (5 bases). Germline values: CDR1 MNHEY, CDR2 SMNVEV (reference sequence). With 6 bases removed from V and 15 bases from J, the gap between germline ends came to 24 bases. This CDR3 comprises 14 residues. The CDR3 protein is CASRSMEALNKWFF. In DNA, the CDR3 is TGTGCCAGCAGGTCGATGGAGGCCCTAAACAAGTGGTTCTTC.

The chain combines TRBV28 with TRBJ1-2; 9 bases match TRBD1. Germline loops: CDR1 MDHEN, CDR2 SYDVKM. This CDR3 spans 16 amino acids. J was trimmed by 2 bases and V by 3 bases; bases with no gene match: 7. The CDR3 spells CASSLRGQGRNYGYTF. The CDR3 DNA reads TGTGCCAGCAGTTTGAGGGGACAGGGACGAAACTATGGCTACACCTTC.

V gene TRBV29-1 combines with J gene TRBJ2-6; no definite D call. Germline CDR1 and CDR2: SQVTM and ANQGSEA. V was shortened by 2 bases and J by 2 bases, with 4 bases between the two germline ends. CDR3 size: 13 residues. The chain's CDR3 is CSVESPGANVLTF. The CDR3 DNA sequence: TGCAGCGTTGAATCCCCTGGGGCCAACGTCCTGACTTTC.

The rearrangement uses TRBV28 and TRBJ2-3; TRBD2 agrees at 11 bases. Germline assignment: CDR1 MDHEN and CDR2 SYDVKM. V trimming: 4 bases; J trimming: 0 bases; junction bases outside the gene matches: 6. The CDR3 is made up of 17 amino acids. The CDR3 bases are TGTGCCAGCAGTTATAGCGGGAGGGCCAACAGCACAGATACGCAGTATTTT. This gives the protein CASSYSGRANSTDTQYF.

The rearrangement links TRBV4-1 to TRBJ2-7; possibly TRBD1 or TRBD2 for D (5 bases each). V lost 1 base and J lost 6, with 16 bases in between. The CDR3 is made up of 15 amino acids. The germline CDR1 and CDR2 sequences are MGHRA and YSYEKL. CDR3 residues: CASSQGGEGPSEQYF. CDR3 nucleotides: TGCGCCAGCAGCCAAGGCGGCGAGGGGCCCAGCGAGCAGTACTTC.

The chain recombines TRBV10-3 with TRBJ2-7; TRBD2 aligns across 8 bases. With V trimmed by 8 bases and J by 6 bases, 18 bases remained unmatched. Germline CDR1 is ENHRY and CDR2 is SYGVKD. This CDR3 has 16 residues. The DNA of the CDR3 is TGTGCCATCGCCGCCTCCGGGGGGGAGGGCATGGGCGAGCAGTACTTC. Its protein is CAIAASGGEGMGEQYF.

The V gene is TRBV18, the J gene TRBJ2-7; TRBD2 might be the D (6 bases). The CDR3 consists of 12 residues. From germline, CDR1 is KGHSH and CDR2 LQKENI. Trimming took off 1 base at V and 5 bases at J, with 6 bases between the two ends. The CDR3 DNA reads TGTGCCAGCTCACCACGGAGGGACGAGCAGTACTTC. Its protein product is CASSPRRDEQYF.

The V call is TRBV15, the J call TRBJ2-3; D is possibly TRBD2 (6 bases). This CDR3 spans 15 amino acids. Trimming cost V 5 bases and J 9 bases, with 21 bases left between them. Germline V gene data show CDR1 as LNHNV and CDR2 as YYDKDF (reference sequence). The CDR3 DNA follows: TGTGCCACCAGCGGCGGGACCCCCCGTTTCGGGACGCAGTATTTT. It specifies CATSGGTPRFGTQYF.

Only one count was recorded for this clone. The chain links TRBV5-1 to TRBJ1-3; 7 nucleotides align to TRBD1. The CDR3 is made up of 15 amino acids. Looked up from germline, CDR1 is SGHRS and CDR2 is YFSETQ. The J segment lost 4 bases and the V segment lost 3 bases, leaving 7 bases of the junction unmatched. The CDR3: CASSSVTGDGNTIYF. In DNA form, the CDR3 reads TGCGCCAGCAGCTCAGTAACAGGGGACGGAAACACCATATATTTT.

The CDR3 DNA reads as TGTGCCAGCTCCCAGGGTGTTGGCTACACCTTC. Protein product: CASSQGVGYTF. The V and J genes are TRBV6-5 and TRBJ1-2; tentative D call: TRBD1 (5 bases). Per germline, CDR1 MNHEY and CDR2 SVGAGI. Trimming shortened V by 8 bases and J by 7 bases, and 11 bases separated the two germline ends. The CDR3 loop spans 11 amino acids.

This rearrangement joins TRBV28 to TRBJ1-4; TRBD1 might be the D (5 bases). Germline assignment: CDR1 MDHEN and CDR2 SYDVKM. The CDR3 contains 16 residues. V lost 3 bases, J lost 8 bases, and 19 bases lay in between. The CDR3 DNA reads as TGTGCCAGCAGTTTTCCCGTCTCCGGGGGAGGGGAAAAACTGTTTTTT. Translated: CASSFPVSGGGEKLFF. Combining the CDR3 with reference TRBV28 and TRBJ1-4 gives the whole variable domain DVKVTQSSRYLVKRTGEKVFLECVQDMDHENMFWYRQDPGLGLRLIYFSYDVKMKEKGDIPEGYSVSREKKERFSLILESASTNQTSMYLCASSFPVSGGGEKLFFGSGTQLSVL.

The V gene is TRBV5-4, the J gene TRBJ2-1, with TRBD2 identical over 13 bases. The trim removed 3 bases at V and 10 bases at J, leaving 10 bases unmatched. The CDR3 extends over 16 amino acids. Germline-derived CDR1 and CDR2 are SGHNT and YYREEE (reference sequence). As DNA, the CDR3 is TGTGCCAGCAGCTCCAGGACTAGCGGGAGCATTGGCGAGCAGTTCTTC. Its protein product is CASSSRTSGSIGEQFF.

V is TRBV27 and J is TRBJ1-2, with D tentatively TRBD1 (6 bases). CDR1 and CDR2 from the germline V gene are MNHEY and SMNVEV (reference sequence). The germline V and J ends were trimmed by 6 bases and 7 bases, with 12 bases remaining between them. The CDR3 covers 12 residues. The CDR3 DNA reads TGTGCCAGCAGGGGGGGCGTCGGTGGCTACACCTTC. Protein product: CASRGGVGGYTF.